The next 27 T cell receptor beta chains were all read from a single sample in a study of cytomegalovirus exposure and HLA in healthy donors. Amplification used 60 Vbeta primers and 13 Jbeta primers. The protocol was immunoSEQ multiplex PCR, while the TCRdb copy is restricted to in-frame clones and leaves out a portion. This sample's table reports under 200,000 clones. Sequenced material: PBMCs. The source of these receptors is a young woman in good health and CMV-seropositive.

The chain joins TRBV14 to TRBJ2-1; 9 bases are shared with TRBD2. Per the germline V gene, CDR1 is SGHDN and CDR2 is FVKESK. This CDR3 has 13 residues. V gave up 7 bases and J gave up 7 bases; unmatched junction bases: 5. This chain's CDR3 is CASKGAGGNEQFF. Here the CDR3 DNA reads TGTGCCAGCAAGGGGGCGGGAGGGAATGAGCAGTTCTTC.

This rearrangement joins TRBV29-1 to TRBJ1-1, with D possibly matching TRBD1 (6 bases). V gave up 3 bases and J gave up 1 base, with 15 bases separating them. CDR1 SQVTM and CDR2 ANQGSEA come from the germline V gene. The CDR3 is made up of 15 amino acids. The CDR3 is CSVDRQGRGNTEAFF. CDR3 DNA sequence: TGCAGCGTTGATCGCCAGGGGCGAGGGAACACTGAAGCTTTCTTT.

V is TRBV5-4 and J is TRBJ1-1, with D possibly matching TRBD1 (6 bases). Germline V gives CDR1 SGHNT, CDR2 YYREEE (reference sequence). With 4 bases removed from V and 8 bases from J, the gap between germline ends came to 12 bases. There are 12 residues in the CDR3. CDR3 protein: CASSIDDREAFF. The CDR3 DNA reads TGTGCCAGCAGCATAGACGACAGGGAAGCTTTCTTT.

This chain links TRBV6-1 with TRBJ2-5; D not certain. The germline V gene encodes CDR1 MNHNS and CDR2 SASEGT. V was shortened by 4 bases and J by 1 base, with 7 bases between the two germline ends. The CDR3 is 13 amino acids. The CDR3 DNA sequence: TGTGCCAGCAGTGGGGCATCCCAAGAGACCCAGTACTTC. Encoded protein: CASSGASQETQYF.

V gene TRBV5-1 combines with J gene TRBJ2-3; TRBD1 matches 9 bases. This CDR3 spans 14 amino acids. CDR1 and CDR2 (germline): SGHRS, YFSETQ. The V and J ends lost 5 bases and 5 bases, in that order; junction bases with no gene match: 6. In nucleotides, the CDR3 is TGCGCCAGCAGACCGGGACAGGGAGTAGATACGCAGTATTTT. Residues: CASRPGQGVDTQYF. Complete variable domain (other parts from reference TRBV5-1 and TRBJ2-3): KAGVTQTPRYLIKTRGQQVTLSCSPISGHRSVSWYQQTPGQGLQFLFEYFSETQRNKGNFPGRFSGRQFSNSRSEMNVSTLELGDSALYLCASRPGQGVDTQYFGPGTRLTVL.

This chain links TRBV7-8 with TRBJ1-1; the D is unclear. Germline V gene data show CDR1 as SGHVS and CDR2 as FQNEAQ. The germline V and J ends were trimmed by 3 bases and 5 bases, with 13 bases remaining between them. The CDR3 sequence is 14 residues long. CDR3 sequence: CASSLKRGITEAFF. The CDR3 DNA sequence: TGTGCCAGCAGCTTGAAGCGGGGAATTACTGAAGCTTTCTTT.

V and J are TRBV5-1 and TRBJ2-7, with D maybe TRBD2 (6 bases). The CDR3 is made up of 17 amino acids. The germline V and J ends were trimmed by 0 bases and 0 bases, with 16 bases remaining between them. The V gene's germline CDR1 is SGHRS and CDR2 YFSETQ. The CDR3 spells CASSLAPGTSLSYEQYF. The CDR3 DNA follows: TGCGCCAGCAGCTTGGCCCCCGGGACTTCCCTCTCCTACGAGCAGTACTTC.

The CDR3 spells CASSPTIGHRGVFGNTIYF. For the CDR3, the DNA is TGTGCCAGCAGCCCGACGATCGGCCACCGGGGGGTATTTGGAAACACCATATATTTT. The V gene is TRBV7-2, the J gene TRBJ1-3; D possibly corresponds to TRBD1 (5 bases). Trimming cost V 5 bases and J 3 bases, with 26 bases left between them. Germline V gene lookup returns CDR1 SGHTA and CDR2 FQGNSA. There are 19 residues in the CDR3.

The J gene is TRBJ1-1, the V gene TRBV29-1; no reliable D call. The CDR3 sequence is 15 residues long. V was trimmed by 1 base and J by 1 base, leaving 13 bases between them. Germline CDR1 is SQVTM and CDR2 is ANQGSEA. This CDR3 reads CSVEGNPGSNTEAFF. The CDR3 DNA is TGCAGCGTTGAAGGGAACCCAGGCTCGAACACTGAAGCTTTCTTT.

CDR3 coding DNA: TGTGCCAGCAGCTTAGCCCTAGCGGGAGGACGGGAGCAGTTCTTC. Translating gives CASSLALAGGREQFF. This chain joins TRBV7-9 and TRBJ2-1, with 11 positions matching TRBD2. The V gene end was trimmed by 0 bases and the J gene end by 10 bases; junction bases not matched to a gene: 5. The CDR3 sequence is 15 residues long. Per the germline V gene, CDR1 is SEHNR and CDR2 is FQNEAQ (reference sequence).

V is TRBV6-1 and J is TRBJ1-2; 7 nucleotides line up with TRBD1. The germline gives CDR1 MNHNS, CDR2 SASEGT. The CDR3 has 15 amino acids. The J segment lost 8 bases and the V segment lost 10 bases, leaving 19 bases of the junction unmatched. The CDR3 region has the DNA TGTGCCACTCTCGCCCAGGGGGGACATCCATGGGGCTACACCTTC. This translates into CATLAQGGHPWGYTF.

This sequence joins TRBV7-9 and TRBJ2-3, with 7 bases fitting TRBD2. The CDR3 contains 15 residues. After removal of 4 bases from V and 2 bases from J, the junction contained 6 bases not matched to a gene. In germline, CDR1 is SEHNR, CDR2 FQNEAQ (reference sequence). CDR3 amino acids: CASSSRGDLTDTQYF. The CDR3 region has the DNA TGTGCCAGCAGCTCTCGGGGGGACCTCACAGATACGCAGTATTTT.

V usage is TRBV7-3 and J usage is TRBJ1-1; no definite D call. The CDR3 has 12 amino acids. Trimming removed 8 bases from V and 7 bases from J, with 14 bases in between. Germline-derived CDR1 and CDR2 are SGHTA and FQGTGA. The CDR3 reads CASGTAGREAFF. As DNA, the CDR3 is TGTGCCAGCGGTACCGCTGGGCGTGAAGCTTTCTTT.

The chain recombines TRBV6-5 with TRBJ1-5, with D possibly being TRBD1 (5 bases). V was cut by 8 bases and J by 6 bases, with 20 bases left in between. The CDR3 sequence is 15 residues long. Germline V CDR1 and CDR2: MNHEY, SVGAGI. CDR3 residues: CASSQLLRVSQPQHF. The CDR3 nucleotides are TGTGCCAGCTCCCAATTGCTCAGGGTGAGTCAGCCCCAGCATTTT.

The rearrangement joins TRBV19 to TRBJ2-7, with TRBD1 as a possible D gene (7 bases). This CDR3 comprises 14 residues. Deletions cut 3 bases from V and 5 bases from J, with 14 bases between. Germline V lookup: CDR1 LNHDA, CDR2 SQIVND (reference sequence). The CDR3 nucleotides read TGTGCCAGTAGTATCGCAGGGGGGCTCGACGAGCAGTACTTC. It translates to CASSIAGGLDEQYF.

With respect to this clone: The same CDR3 arises from other DNA sequences in this sample as well. The chain carries TRBV30 and TRBJ1-1; D is perhaps TRBD1 (6 bases). The germline V and J ends were trimmed by 2 bases and 3 bases, with 10 bases remaining between them. The length of the CDR3 is 13 residues. Germline values: CDR1 GTSNPN, CDR2 SVGIG (reference sequence). The CDR3 is CAWSRGGDTEAFF. CDR3 bases: TGTGCCTGGAGTAGGGGGGGAGACACTGAAGCTTTCTTT.

V usage is TRBV10-3 and J usage is TRBJ1-1; D is unclear. V was shortened by 4 bases and J by 0 bases, with 9 bases between the two germline ends. The germline V gene has CDR1 ENHRY and CDR2 SYGVKD. The CDR3 has 14 residues. As DNA, the CDR3 is TGTGCCATCAGTGGGACTGGGATGAACACTGAAGCTTTCTTT. Amino acid sequence: CAISGTGMNTEAFF.

This sequence joins TRBV28 and TRBJ1-1; no clear D. V dropped 3 bases and J dropped 7 bases, with 12 bases sitting between them. The germline V gene has CDR1 MDHEN and CDR2 SYDVKM. The CDR3 extends over 13 amino acids. CDR3 in amino acids: CASSFTTPFEAFF. Here the CDR3 DNA reads TGTGCCAGCAGTTTCACAACACCCTTTGAAGCTTTCTTT.

V gene TRBV10-3 combines with J gene TRBJ2-5, with 7 bases that match TRBD1. The J segment lost 1 base and the V segment lost 4 bases, leaving 6 bases of the junction unmatched. This CDR3 has 15 amino acids. Germline values: CDR1 ENHRY, CDR2 SYGVKD. As DNA, the CDR3 is TGTGCCATCAGTGGGGGACAGACTCCCCAAGAGACCCAGTACTTC. This codes for CAISGGQTPQETQYF.

The chain couples TRBV9 to TRBJ2-7; D perhaps matches TRBD2 (7 bases). V was cut by 6 bases and J by 7 bases, with 23 bases left in between. The CDR3 runs 15 residues. Germline V gene sequence: CDR1 SGDLS, CDR2 YYNGEE. This CDR3 reads CASTPFGGLMEEQYF. The CDR3 nucleotides read TGTGCCAGCACCCCTTTCGGGGGGCTGATGGAGGAGCAGTACTTC.

The genes are TRBV5-1 and TRBJ2-1; 8 nucleotides align to TRBD1. Germline-derived CDR1 and CDR2 are SGHRS and YFSETQ. The CDR3 loop spans 15 amino acids. V was clipped by 0 bases and J by 3 bases; unmatched bases: 2. This CDR3 is CASSLEQGVYNEQFF. Here the CDR3 DNA reads TGCGCCAGCAGCTTGGAACAGGGGGTCTACAATGAGCAGTTCTTC. Supplemented by reference TRBV5-1 and TRBJ2-1, the full variable domain reads KAGVTQTPRYLIKTRGQQVTLSCSPISGHRSVSWYQQTPGQGLQFLFEYFSETQRNKGNFPGRFSGRQFSNSRSEMNVSTLELGDSALYLCASSLEQGVYNEQFFGPGTRLTVL.

In nucleotides, the CDR3 is TGTGCCAGCAGCGCGCGGCAGGGGGCGCGAGGGGAGACCCAGTACTTC. It specifies CASSARQGARGETQYF. The V and J genes are TRBV21-1 and TRBJ2-5; no DNA check was done on the table's D call, TRBD1. TRBV21-1 is an annotated pseudogene. The length of the CDR3 is 16 residues.

The genes are TRBV25-1 and TRBJ2-3; possibly TRBD1 for D (6 bases). The CDR3 has 12 amino acids. Trimming stripped 8 bases from V and 6 bases from J, with 12 bases between. CDR1 is MGHDK, CDR2 SYGVNS, per germline. In nucleotides, the CDR3 is TGTGCCAGCCACACAGGGTACGATACGCAGTATTTT. It translates to CASHTGYDTQYF.

The chain uses TRBV27 and TRBJ2-1, with a possible D match to TRBD1 (6 bases). The CDR3 runs to 11 residues. Germline V CDR1 and CDR2: MNHEY, SMNVEV (reference sequence). Trimming took off 3 bases at V and 14 bases at J, with 11 bases between the two ends. CDR3 sequence (DNA): TGTGCCAGCAGTTTCGGACAGATTGAGTTCTTC. As protein: CASSFGQIEFF.

The J gene is TRBJ2-7, the V gene TRBV5-1; tentatively, D is TRBD2 (6 bases). Germline loops: CDR1 SGHRS, CDR2 YFSETQ. The length of the CDR3 is 15 residues. V lost 0 bases to trimming and J lost 2 bases, with 12 bases between them. CDR3 in amino acids: CASSLAAGPTYEQYF. In nucleotides, the CDR3 is TGCGCCAGCAGCTTGGCCGCGGGACCAACCTACGAGCAGTACTTC.

The chain recombines TRBV15 with TRBJ1-2; tentatively, D is TRBD1 (6 bases). The V end was cut by 0 bases, the J end by 3 bases, with 11 bases between. The CDR3 contains 15 residues. Germline assignment: CDR1 LNHNV and CDR2 YYDKDF (reference sequence). The CDR3 nucleotides are TGTGCCACCAGCAGAGATGGACAGCGCGACTATGGCTACACCTTC. Translating it yields CATSRDGQRDYGYTF.

The chain links TRBV12-5 to TRBJ1-2; 7 bases map to TRBD1. Germline V CDR1 and CDR2: LGHNT, FRNRAP. Losses at the gene ends were 6 bases for V and 4 bases for J; bases not matched to a gene: 23. CDR3 length: 19 amino acids. The CDR3 loop is CASGSLRQGTSEGFYGYTF. The DNA for the CDR3 is TGTGCTAGTGGATCGCTTAGACAGGGAACTTCGGAAGGGTTCTATGGCTACACCTTC.